This entry concerns a single T cell receptor beta chain. Its antigen is not known. One end of the junction varies from germline; a read error may be responsible. Per germline, CDR1 DFQATT and CDR2 SNEGSKA (reference sequence). The CDR3 is made up of 16 amino acids. This sample stems from a study of identical twins. Each CDR3 protein is one row after TCRdb ran MiXCR on the 5' RACE reads. This repertoire shows around 650,000 distinct CDR3 sequences, under 8.5% found once; its top ten account for roughly 1.6%. Healthy Caucasians provided all donations. Study results and limitations: Beta clonotypes that were abundant in cord blood contained fewer insertions, a pattern absent from memory repertoires. The models gave estimates that fell short of the out-of-frame TCR alpha sharing seen in monozygotic twins. In zero-insertion analyses, partial confounding could arise from invariant MAIT and iNKT cells.

These data also featured in a second study, about yellow fever vaccine responses in identical twins.

Sequenced sample: PBMCs. The chain employs TRBV20-1 and TRBJ2-1, with 12 bases aligning to TRBD2. This TCR derives from a woman aged 18-35 years in good health. As DNA, the CDR3 is TGCTGTGCTAGACTTCTAGCGGGAGGGATCTACAATGAGCAGTTCTTC. Its translation is CCARLLAGGIYNEQFF.